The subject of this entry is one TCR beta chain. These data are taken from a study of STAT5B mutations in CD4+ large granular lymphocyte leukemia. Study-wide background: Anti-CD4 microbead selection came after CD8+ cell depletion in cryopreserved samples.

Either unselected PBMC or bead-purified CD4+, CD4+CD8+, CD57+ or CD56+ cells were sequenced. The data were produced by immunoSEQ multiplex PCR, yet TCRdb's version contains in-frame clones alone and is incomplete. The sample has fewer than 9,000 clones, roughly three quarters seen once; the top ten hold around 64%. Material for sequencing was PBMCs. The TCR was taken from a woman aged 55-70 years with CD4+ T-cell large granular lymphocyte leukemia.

The CDR3, as DNA: TGCGCCAGCAGCGAACAGGGGATGACTGAAGCTTTCTTT. Residues: CASSEQGMTEAFF. The V call is TRBV5-1, the J call TRBJ1-1; TRBD1 agrees at 7 bases. This CDR3 is 13 amino acids long. Looked up from germline, CDR1 is SGHRS and CDR2 is YFSETQ. J was trimmed by 5 bases and V by 4 bases; bases with no gene match: 5.